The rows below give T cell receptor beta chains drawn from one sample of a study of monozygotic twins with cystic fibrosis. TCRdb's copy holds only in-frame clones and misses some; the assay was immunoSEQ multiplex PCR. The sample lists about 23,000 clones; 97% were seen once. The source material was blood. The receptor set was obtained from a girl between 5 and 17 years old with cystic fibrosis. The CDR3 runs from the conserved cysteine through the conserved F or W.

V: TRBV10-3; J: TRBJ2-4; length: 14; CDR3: CAIRQGEDKNIQYF
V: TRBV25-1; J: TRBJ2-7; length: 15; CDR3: CASRGGTEESYEQYF
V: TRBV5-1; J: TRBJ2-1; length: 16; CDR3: CASSLGGWTVGNEQFF
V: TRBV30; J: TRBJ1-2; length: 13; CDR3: CAWIRWQGDGYTF
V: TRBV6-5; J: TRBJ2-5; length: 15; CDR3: CASSRRQAFQETQYF
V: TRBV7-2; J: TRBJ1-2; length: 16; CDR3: CASSFQATGRGYGYTF
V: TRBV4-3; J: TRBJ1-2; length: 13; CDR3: CASSQSGDYGYTF
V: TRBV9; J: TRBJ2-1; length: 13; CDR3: CASSVRGPYEQFF
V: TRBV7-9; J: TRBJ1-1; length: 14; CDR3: CASSTGQGGTEAFF
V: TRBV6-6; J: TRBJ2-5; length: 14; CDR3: CASSSSGRQETQYF
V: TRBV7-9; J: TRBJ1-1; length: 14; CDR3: CASSLDRENTEAFF
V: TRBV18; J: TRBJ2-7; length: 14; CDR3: CASSPETSTYEQYF
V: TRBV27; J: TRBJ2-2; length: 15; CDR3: CASSSISGSTGELFF
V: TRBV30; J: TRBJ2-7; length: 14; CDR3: CAWSVAGAAYEQYF
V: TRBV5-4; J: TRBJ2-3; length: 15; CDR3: CASSIQGFKTDTQYF
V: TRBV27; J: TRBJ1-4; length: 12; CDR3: CASTGINEKLFF
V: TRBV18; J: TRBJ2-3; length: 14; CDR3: CASSPPSSTDTQYF
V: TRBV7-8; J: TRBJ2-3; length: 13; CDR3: CASSQVRTDTQYF
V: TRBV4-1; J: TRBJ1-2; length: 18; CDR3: CASSQILNFLGHHYGYTF
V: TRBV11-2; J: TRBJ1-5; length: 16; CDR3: CASSLGPRSSNQPQHF
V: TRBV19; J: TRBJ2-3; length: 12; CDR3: CASSIVGSTQYF
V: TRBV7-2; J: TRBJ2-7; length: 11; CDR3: CASSGRDKQYF
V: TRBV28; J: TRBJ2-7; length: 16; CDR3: CASSWTSGRASYEQYF
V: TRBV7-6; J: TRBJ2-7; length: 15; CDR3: CASSLGASPNYEQYF
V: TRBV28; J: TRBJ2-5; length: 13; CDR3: CASSRRGRETQYF
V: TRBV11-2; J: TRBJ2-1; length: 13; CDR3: CASSPSGSALEFF
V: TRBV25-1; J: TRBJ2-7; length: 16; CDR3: CASSEYAIPGRGEQYF
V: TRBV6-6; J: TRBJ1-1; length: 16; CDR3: CASSYSTRGANTEAFF
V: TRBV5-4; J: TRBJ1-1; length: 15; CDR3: CASSLAGAGGTEAFF